The T cell receptor (beta chain) described here comes from a study of CD8 T cells in Susac syndrome. Across the study: Patients with Susac syndrome were therapy-naive, taking corticosteroids, with some also receiving intravenous immunoglobulin, or taking intravenous immunoglobulin alone at the time their blood was drawn. The study's findings and limits: Clonal expansion did not appear in Susac syndrome CD4+ T cell repertoires.

The authors reverse transcribed roughly 0.5 to 1 ug RNA with random hexamers. One entry per CDR3 protein, called by TCRdb with MiXCR from the immunoSEQ multiplex PCR reads. The table shows under 200,000 distinct CDR3 sequences, with 90% to 95% occurring only once. Turning to this clonotype: Antigen unknown.

Germline-derived CDR1 and CDR2 are MGHDK and SYGVNS. The CDR3 contains 12 residues. Trimming left V 8 bases short and J 1 base short, with 3 bases between. The sample consisted of CD4+ T cells from PBMCs. This sequence originates from a human donor with Susac syndrome. The chain couples TRBV25-1 to TRBJ2-6; D call uncertain. The CDR3: CASGSGANVLTF. CDR3 nucleotide sequence: TGTGCCAGCGGTTCTGGGGCCAACGTCCTGACTTTC.